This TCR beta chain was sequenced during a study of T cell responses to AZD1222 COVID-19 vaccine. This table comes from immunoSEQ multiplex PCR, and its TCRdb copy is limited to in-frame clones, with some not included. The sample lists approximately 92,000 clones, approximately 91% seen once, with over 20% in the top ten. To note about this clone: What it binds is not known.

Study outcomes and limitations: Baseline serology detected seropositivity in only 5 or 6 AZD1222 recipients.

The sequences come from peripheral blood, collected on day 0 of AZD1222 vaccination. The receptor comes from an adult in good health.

CDR3 loop: CASSPSAMGSSSLGGRPQHF. The CDR3 DNA follows: TGTGCCAGCTCACCATCGGCGATGGGCTCTTCGTCCTTGGGCGGTCGGCCCCAGCATTTT. The chain carries TRBV18 and TRBJ1-5; D ambiguous. Looked up from germline, CDR1 is KGHSH and CDR2 is LQKENI. This CDR3 spans 20 amino acids. V was shortened by 2 bases and J by 9 bases, with 32 bases between the two germline ends.